One sample yielded the 22 T cell receptor beta chains listed below, sequenced in a study of cytomegalovirus exposure and HLA in healthy donors. The PCR ran on 60 Vbeta and 13 Jbeta primers. Sequenced by immunoSEQ multiplex PCR; TCRdb stores in-frame clones only, minus some. The repertoire holds tens of thousands of clones, 70% to 85% seen once, with 3.8% in the top ten. Specimen: PBMCs. These receptors were collected from a man aged 45-65 years in good health and CMV-seronegative.

The rearrangement uses TRBV2 and TRBJ2-1; 7 bases map to TRBD2. Germline V lookup: CDR1 SNHLY, CDR2 FYNNEI. The CDR3 has 12 amino acids. Trimming removed 8 bases from V and 14 bases from J; junction bases left unmatched: 12. The DNA for the CDR3 is TGTGCCAGCCAAGACCTGGGACTATTTAAGTTCTTC. Translated, it gives CASQDLGLFKFF.

In regard to this clone: Other DNA sequences of this sample code for an identical CDR3. The chain couples TRBV2 to TRBJ2-7; 11 bases align to TRBD1. The CDR3 totals 13 residues. Germline values: CDR1 SNHLY, CDR2 FYNNEI. Losses at the gene ends were 8 bases for V and 7 bases for J; bases not matched to a gene: 7. Here the CDR3 DNA reads TGTGCCAGCTCGGGACAGGGGGGGTCTGAGCAGTACTTC. This translates into CASSGQGGSEQYF.

This clone was seen just once. The chain combines TRBV6-6 with TRBJ2-7; D is ambiguous. The V end lost 4 bases, the J end lost 4 bases, and 17 bases lay between the germline ends. The CDR3 extends over 15 amino acids. The germline CDR1 and CDR2 sequences are MNHNY and SVGAGI (reference sequence). The CDR3 nucleotides read TGTGCCAGCAGTTCCCTTAACTATCCCCCTTACGAGCAGTACTTC. Encoded protein: CASSSLNYPPYEQYF.

CDR3 nucleotide sequence: TGTGCCAGCAGCACCGGATCCAGGAATGAGCAGTTCTTC. This gives the protein CASSTGSRNEQFF. This chain joins TRBV5-5 and TRBJ2-1; D uncertain. Germline values: CDR1 SGHKS, CDR2 YYEKEE (reference sequence). This CDR3 has 13 amino acids. With 4 bases removed from V and 7 bases from J, the gap between germline ends came to 12 bases.

The rearrangement links TRBV28 to TRBJ1-1, with D unclear. Germline-derived CDR1 and CDR2 are MDHEN and SYDVKM. The CDR3 has 13 amino acids. Trimming stripped 3 bases from V and 5 bases from J, with 10 bases between. The CDR3 here is CASSFVGNTEAFF. The CDR3 region has the DNA TGTGCCAGCAGTTTTGTCGGTAATACTGAAGCTTTCTTT.

V is TRBV20-1 and J is TRBJ1-1; maybe TRBD1 (5 bases). The V end was cut by 5 bases, the J end by 11 bases, with 9 bases between. Germline loops: CDR1 DFQATT, CDR2 SNEGSKA (reference sequence). The CDR3 is 9 amino acids. The CDR3 spells CSAPRGAFF. CDR3 bases: TGCAGTGCTCCGCGGGGGGCTTTCTTT.

This clone has just a few counts. The gene calls are TRBV6-6 and TRBJ2-7; D may be TRBD1 (5 bases). CDR3 length: 15 amino acids. Germline assignment: CDR1 MNHNY and CDR2 SVGAGI (reference sequence). Trimming removed 5 bases from V and 1 base from J, with 15 bases in between. The CDR3 reads CASSRRQGLSYEQYF. In DNA form, the CDR3 reads TGTGCCAGCAGTCGACGGCAGGGATTATCCTACGAGCAGTACTTC.

The V gene is TRBV4-2, the J gene TRBJ1-5; 7 bases agree with TRBD1. Per germline, CDR1 LGHNA and CDR2 YNFKEQ. V was clipped by 3 bases and J by 3 bases; unmatched bases: 5. This CDR3 spans 15 amino acids. CDR3: CASSQEQGSNQPQHF. CDR3 coding DNA: TGTGCCAGCAGCCAGGAACAGGGGTCCAATCAGCCCCAGCATTTT.

This chain links TRBV28 with TRBJ2-2; TRBD2 agrees at 9 bases. V trimming: 0 bases; J trimming: 0 bases; junction bases outside the gene matches: 2. This CDR3 has 17 residues. Germline-derived CDR1 and CDR2 are MDHEN and SYDVKM. CDR3 coding DNA: TGTGCCAGCAGTTTATGGCCTAGCGGGACGAACACCGGGGAGCTGTTTTTT. Translated: CASSLWPSGTNTGELFF. Together with reference TRBV28 and TRBJ2-2, the CDR3 gives the full variable domain: DVKVTQSSRYLVKRTGEKVFLECVQDMDHENMFWYRQDPGLGLRLIYFSYDVKMKEKGDIPEGYSVSREKKERFSLILESASTNQTSMYLCASSLWPSGTNTGELFFGEGSRLTVL.

The rearrangement joins TRBV18 to TRBJ2-2, with 7 bases lining up with TRBD1. Germline V gene lookup returns CDR1 KGHSH and CDR2 LQKENI. V shed 0 bases, J shed 0 bases, and the junction held 4 bases outside the gene matches. CDR3 length: 17 amino acids. The CDR3 nucleotides read TGTGCCAGCTCACCACCGGTGGGACAGACGAACACCGGGGAGCTGTTTTTT. Translated: CASSPPVGQTNTGELFF.

This rearrangement joins TRBV14 to TRBJ1-1; 7 nucleotides line up with TRBD1. The CDR3 sequence is 14 residues long. V trimming: 6 bases; J trimming: 1 base; junction bases outside the gene matches: 5. In germline, CDR1 is SGHDN, CDR2 FVKESK. In DNA form, the CDR3 reads TGTGCCAGCAGACCTACAGGGGCGAACACTGAAGCTTTCTTT. This gives the protein CASRPTGANTEAFF.

This clone was found a few times. One end of the junction varies from germline; a read error may be responsible. The chain has TRBV7-7 and TRBJ2-1, with 9 bases lining up with TRBD2. Germline CDR1 is SSHAT and CDR2 is FNYEAQ (reference sequence). The CDR3 contains 15 residues. DNA for the CDR3: TGTGCTAGCAGCTCTTCTAGCGGGGAGTTCTATGAGCAGTTCTTC. It specifies CASSSSSGEFYEQFF.

The chain is built from TRBV5-4 and TRBJ2-2; the match to TRBD2 covers 12 bases. The CDR3 extends over 17 amino acids. The junction had 5 bases not matched to a gene; V was cut back by 4 bases and J by 1 base. The germline CDR1 and CDR2 sequences are SGHNT and YYREEE (reference sequence). In DNA form, the CDR3 reads TGTGCCAGCAGCGCGAAGACTAGCGGGAGGAACACCGGGGAGCTGTTTTTT. Amino acids: CASSAKTSGRNTGELFF.

This rearrangement joins TRBV11-2 to TRBJ2-7; 9 bases are a match to TRBD2. Losses at the gene ends were 1 base for V and 3 bases for J; bases not matched to a gene: 4. Looked up from germline, CDR1 is SGHAT and CDR2 is FQNNGV. The CDR3 is 15 amino acids. CDR3 bases: TGTGCCAGCAGCTTAGGACTAGCGGAGATCTACGAGCAGTACTTC. It codes for CASSLGLAEIYEQYF. The variable domain in full, completed from reference TRBV11-2 and TRBJ2-7, reads EAGVAQSPRYKIIEKRQSVAFWCNPISGHATLYWYQQILGQGPKLLIQFQNNGVVDDSQLPKDRFSAERLKGVDSTLKIQPAKLEDSAVYLCASSLGLAEIYEQYFGPGTRLTVT.

This chain joins TRBV5-4 and TRBJ2-2; 10 bases are shared with TRBD2. The ends lost 0 bases at V and 7 bases at J; junction bases unmatched: 6. This CDR3 comprises 16 residues. From germline, CDR1 is SGHNT and CDR2 YYREEE (reference sequence). In nucleotides, the CDR3 is TGTGCCAGCAGCTTGGCAGCGGGAGGGCCTATCGGGGAGCTGTTTTTT. This gives the protein CASSLAAGGPIGELFF.

In the case of this clone: An end of the junction differs from the germline gene, which may be a read error. The V call is TRBV7-9, the J call TRBJ2-4; D remains ambiguous. This CDR3 is 12 amino acids long. CDR1 is SEHNR and CDR2 is FQNEAQ in the germline V gene (reference sequence). The CDR3 nucleotides read TGTTCCAGCAGCTTAAACTCAAACATTCAGTACTTC. Its translation is CSSSLNSNIQYF.

To note about this clone: This sample also contains other DNA sequences that code for the same CDR3. The genes are TRBV6-6 and TRBJ2-7, with 10 nucleotides matching TRBD2. The germline V gene has CDR1 MNHNY and CDR2 SVGAGI (reference sequence). This CDR3 region has 16 residues. V gave up 7 bases and J gave up 6 bases; unmatched junction bases: 15. The CDR3 protein is CASTPRQAGGPGEQYF. Here the CDR3 DNA reads TGTGCCAGCACCCCCCGACAAGCGGGAGGGCCCGGCGAGCAGTACTTC.

This chain joins TRBV4-1 and TRBJ1-3; D is unresolved. Germline CDR1 reads MGHRA; CDR2 reads YSYEKL. The CDR3 covers 14 residues. Trimming removed 1 base at V and 0 bases at J, with 4 bases between. The CDR3 DNA sequence: TGCGCCAGCAGCCAAGTCGGCTCTGGAAACACCATATATTTT. It codes for CASSQVGSGNTIYF.

This chain uses TRBV28 with TRBJ2-7; D unresolved. V was clipped by 2 bases and J by 5 bases, with 4 bases between them. This CDR3 spans 11 amino acids. Per the germline V gene, CDR1 is MDHEN and CDR2 is SYDVKM. The CDR3 DNA reads as TGTGCCAGCAGTTTAATCGACGAGCAGTACTTC. Encoded protein: CASSLIDEQYF.

CDR3 region: CASSLRTAYQPQHF. The CDR3 region has the DNA TGTGCCAGCAGTCTCCGGACAGCGTATCAGCCCCAGCATTTT. The rearrangement links TRBV28 to TRBJ1-5; maybe TRBD1 (6 bases). Trimming took 5 bases from V and 5 from J, leaving 13 bases between them. The CDR3 runs 14 residues. Germline loops: CDR1 MDHEN, CDR2 SYDVKM.

Only one count was recorded for this clone. The chain combines TRBV28 with TRBJ2-7, with D possibly being TRBD2 (6 bases). V was pared by 2 bases and J by 0 bases, with 11 bases between. There are 15 residues in the CDR3. The germline CDR1 and CDR2 sequences are MDHEN and SYDVKM. This CDR3 is CASSLSGPGSYEQYF. The CDR3 DNA reads TGTGCCAGCAGTTTAAGCGGGCCGGGCTCCTACGAGCAGTACTTC.

This clone was picked up one time. The rearrangement links TRBV21-1 to TRBJ1-1; no DNA check was done on the table's D call, TRBD1. TRBV21-1 is noted as a pseudogene. The CDR3 sequence is 12 residues long. CDR3 sequence reads: CASSNASVLAFF. The DNA for the CDR3 is TGTGCCAGCAGCAACGCCTCAGTTTTAGCTTTCTTT.